What follows are 18 T cell receptor beta chains derived from one specimen sequenced in a study of radiotherapy plus CTLA-4 blockade in lung cancer. TCRdb keeps only in-frame clones here, not all; method: immunoSEQ multiplex PCR. The sample records roughly 69,000 clones, less than 85% being singletons. The specimen was peripheral blood, collected from a patient treated with radiotherapy plus ipilimumab. All receptors derive from a human donor with non-small cell lung cancer whose response to radiotherapy plus ipilimumab could not be evaluated. Some clones in this sample may be carry-over from other donors' samples.

This chain connects TRBV28 to TRBJ2-7, with D uncertain. Trimming removed 3 bases at V and 3 bases at J, with 9 bases between. This CDR3 is 13 amino acids long. Germline-derived CDR1 and CDR2 are MDHEN and SYDVKM. The CDR3 nucleotides are TGTGCCAGCAGTTTGCACACGAACTACGAGCAGTACTTC. Residues: CASSLHTNYEQYF.

The chain has TRBV18 and TRBJ2-7; 9 nucleotides agree with TRBD1. The CDR3 has 14 amino acids. Germline CDR1 is KGHSH and CDR2 is LQKENI. The V and J ends lost 6 bases and 4 bases, in that order; junction bases with no gene match: 7. The CDR3 DNA reads as TGTGCCAGCTCCCCCACAGGGGGCTGGTACGAGCAGTACTTC. Translated: CASSPTGGWYEQYF.

This chain joins TRBV5-4 and TRBJ1-4; 8 nucleotides align to TRBD1. V shed 4 bases, J shed 4 bases, and the junction held 9 bases outside the gene matches. The CDR3 is 16 amino acids. The germline V gene encodes CDR1 SGHNT and CDR2 YYREEE (reference sequence). In DNA, the CDR3 is TGTGCCAGCAGCCAAGGACAGGGAGGGGGTAATGAAAAACTGTTTTTT. This translates into CASSQGQGGGNEKLFF.

This chain joins TRBV6-5 and TRBJ2-7; 9 positions match TRBD1. Germline CDR1 is MNHEY and CDR2 is SVGAGI. This CDR3 contains 12 residues. V lost 10 bases to trimming and J lost 2 bases; unmatched junction nucleotides: 3. CDR3 nucleotide sequence: TGTGCCACACAGGGGGCTGCCTACGAGCAGTACTTC. This gives the protein CATQGAAYEQYF.

The chain couples TRBV18 to TRBJ1-1; possibly TRBD1 for D (5 bases). Deletions cut 2 bases from V and 5 bases from J, with 18 bases between. In germline, CDR1 is KGHSH, CDR2 LQKENI. The CDR3 contains 16 residues. Written as DNA, the CDR3 is TGTGCCAGCTCACCAGTCAGAGGCGGGGCTAGGACTGAAGCTTTCTTT. This sequence encodes CASSPVRGGARTEAFF.

The genes are TRBV7-9 and TRBJ2-7, with D possibly TRBD2 on 6 matching bases. CDR3 size: 14 residues. V gave up 5 bases and J gave up 1 base, with 12 bases separating them. Germline-derived CDR1 and CDR2 are SEHNR and FQNEAQ (reference sequence). The CDR3 sequence: CASSPVGLSYEQYF. The CDR3 coding sequence is TGTGCCAGCAGCCCCGTGGGACTTTCCTACGAGCAGTACTTC.

V is TRBV28 and J is TRBJ1-2; possible D gene TRBD1, 5 bases. This CDR3 is built from 14 residues. CDR1 and CDR2 from the germline V gene are MDHEN and SYDVKM. Trimming removed 6 bases at V and 3 bases at J, with 14 bases between. CDR3 sequence reads: CASSSGGIYYGYTF. The CDR3 region has the DNA TGTGCCAGCAGCTCGGGGGGGATCTACTATGGCTACACCTTC.

This rearrangement joins TRBV7-6 to TRBJ2-7; 11 bases fit TRBD2. The junction had 5 bases not matched to a gene; V was cut back by 4 bases and J by 0 bases. The germline V gene has CDR1 SGHVS and CDR2 FNYEAQ. The CDR3 spans 16 residues. The CDR3 DNA sequence: TGTGCCAGCAGCTCCCTAGCGGGGGGCAACTCCTACGAGCAGTACTTC. It codes for CASSSLAGGNSYEQYF. Looking up the rest from reference TRBV7-6 and TRBJ2-7 gives the full variable domain: GAGVSQSPRYKVTKRGQDVALRCDPISGHVSLYWYRQALGQGPEFLTYFNYEAQQDKSGLPNDRFSAERPEGSISTLTIQRTEQRDSAMYRCASSSLAGGNSYEQYFGPGTRLTVT.

A few counts support this clone. This chain joins TRBV10-3 and TRBJ1-1; D might be TRBD1 (6 bases). Germline V gives CDR1 ENHRY, CDR2 SYGVKD. This CDR3 region has 16 residues. The ends were cut back, 3 bases at V and 5 bases at J, with 19 bases in the middle. CDR3 region: CAISDGIGGSGTEAFF. The CDR3 region has the DNA TGTGCCATCAGTGATGGTATTGGGGGCTCGGGGACTGAAGCTTTCTTT.

This clone has more than one count but fewer than ten. The chain employs TRBV30 and TRBJ1-3; perhaps TRBD1 as D (5 bases). V was shortened by 2 bases and J by 0 bases, with 14 bases between the two germline ends. Germline lookup yields CDR1 GTSNPN and CDR2 SVGIG (reference sequence). This CDR3 has 16 residues. The CDR3 region has the DNA TGTGCCTGGAGTAGGACACCTTCACCCTCTGGAAACACCATATATTTT. This translates into CAWSRTPSPSGNTIYF.

This clone was detected only a few times. The CDR3 spells CASSPGQGDTQYF. The CDR3 nucleotides read TGTGCCAGCAGCCCTGGACAGGGTGATACGCAGTATTTT. This chain joins TRBV5-6 and TRBJ2-3; 8 nucleotides align to TRBD1. The length of the CDR3 is 13 residues. V shed 4 bases and J 6 bases; nucleotides not matched to a gene: 4. Germline V lookup: CDR1 SGHDT, CDR2 YYEEEE.

The V gene is TRBV5-6, the J gene TRBJ1-1, with D perhaps matching TRBD1 (6 bases). The CDR3 runs 14 residues. The V and J ends lost 1 base and 4 bases respectively, with 11 bases between them. Germline CDR1 is SGHDT and CDR2 is YYEEEE. CDR3 DNA: TGTGCCAGCAGCTTGTTCGGGACACCCACTGAAGCTTTCTTT. Translation gives CASSLFGTPTEAFF.

The chain recombines TRBV27 with TRBJ2-2, with a weak D call TRBD2 (6 bases). The germline V gene has CDR1 MNHEY and CDR2 SMNVEV (reference sequence). Trimming removed 3 bases at V and 0 bases at J, with 8 bases between. The CDR3 covers 15 residues. The CDR3 DNA is TGTGCCAGCAGTTTCTGGGGGGCGAACACCGGGGAGCTGTTTTTT. Its protein is CASSFWGANTGELFF.

The V and J genes are TRBV4-1 and TRBJ1-6, with 7 bases fitting TRBD1. The length of the CDR3 is 17 residues. Unmatched junction bases numbered 15, after V lost 3 bases and J lost 10 bases. Germline-derived CDR1 and CDR2 are MGHRA and YSYEKL. CDR3 in amino acids: CASSHFASGGVDSPLHF. Here the CDR3 DNA reads TGCGCCAGCAGCCATTTCGCCTCAGGGGGAGTAGACTCACCCCTCCACTTT.

J is TRBJ1-5 and V is TRBV2, with unresolved D. The CDR3 totals 13 residues. Trimming took 4 bases from V and 7 from J, leaving 11 bases between them. Germline CDR1 is SNHLY and CDR2 is FYNNEI. CDR3 bases: TGTGCCAGCAGTGGTGGATGGGAGCAGCCCCAGCATTTT. Translation gives CASSGGWEQPQHF.

The rearrangement joins TRBV7-2 to TRBJ1-5, with a possible D match to TRBD1 (6 bases). Germline values: CDR1 SGHTA, CDR2 FQGNSA. The CDR3 has 18 amino acids. V dropped 2 bases and J dropped 0 bases, with 17 bases sitting between them. CDR3 residues: CASSLLGQTPYSNQPQHF. CDR3 DNA: TGTGCCAGCAGCTTACTCGGACAGACCCCATATAGCAATCAGCCCCAGCATTTT. The whole variable domain, filled in from reference TRBV7-2 and TRBJ1-5, reads GAGVSQSPSNKVTEKGKDVELRCDPISGHTALYWYRQSLGQGLEFLIYFQGNSAPDKSGLPSDRFSAERTGGSVSTLTIQRTQQEDSAVYLCASSLLGQTPYSNQPQHFGDGTRLSIL.

This clone has just a few counts. This chain uses TRBV30 with TRBJ2-2, with D maybe TRBD2 (7 bases). Deletions cut 4 bases from V and 3 bases from J, with 15 bases between. The CDR3 totals 15 residues. From germline, CDR1 is GTSNPN and CDR2 SVGIG (reference sequence). CDR3 sequence: CAWTKMGGHTGELFF. The DNA for the CDR3 is TGTGCCTGGACTAAAATGGGGGGGCACACCGGGGAGCTGTTTTTT.

The rearrangement uses TRBV2 and TRBJ2-3; the match to TRBD1 covers 7 bases. This CDR3 region has 11 residues. From germline, CDR1 is SNHLY and CDR2 FYNNEI. Trimming removed 6 bases from V and 6 bases from J; junction bases left unmatched: 0. CDR3 DNA sequence: TGTGCCAGCAGACAGGGGGATACGCAGTATTTT. Protein: CASRQGDTQYF.